A single T cell receptor beta chain is shown here with its context. What this receptor recognizes is not known. The sample holds no much larger clone one base away, and base qualities are not on file. The collaborating institutions used their own protocols to collect whole blood in K2EDTA tubes. For TCRbeta analysis, collaborator samples were shipped as frozen whole blood, as isolated PBMCs, or as DNA extracted from either sample type. The germline V gene (reference sequence) sets CDR1 to SGHNT and CDR2 to YYREEE. Trimming removed 5 bases from V and 2 bases from J, leaving 13 bases between the germline ends. Its CDR3 holds 14 amino acids, cysteine through phenylalanine. Kept here is only the CDR3 DNA, which spans 42 bases and is read in frame from base 1. The data belong to a study of blood T cell repertoires in COVID-19 (dated by TCRdb to 2020 to 2022). Regarding the complete study: Samples from collaborators originated in the United States, Italy and Spain and spanned both the acute and convalescent phases of COVID-19. The prospective study material was composed of cDNA or gDNA derived from T cells, B-cell-depleted T cells, or PBMCs. Subjects who had been exposed to COVID-19, were actively infected with it, or had recovered from it provided the deeply sampled blood TCRbeta repertoires that made up the dataset. A freely available public database, intended as a resource for researchers studying the immune response to SARS-CoV-2, is where the repertoires were released. Samples were obtained from the ongoing ImmuneRACE study (first 160 participants) and from approximately 1,200 subjects provided by 6 global collaborators. The sample metadata nearly always contained a de-identified subject ID, COVID-19 status, age in years and sex. Where available, HLA class I and class II types were obtained from metadata supplied by the sample provider rather than from assay-based typing.

The immunoSEQ Assay, a bias-controlled multiplex PCR, was used to amplify TCRbeta CDR3 regions from genomic DNA. The paper's processing steps were these. The number of nucleated cells in each sample was estimated by amplification of reference gene primers within the assay. Sequence reads were collapsed and filtered to measure the absolute abundance of every unique TCRbeta CDR3 rearrangement. For each sample, productive Simpson clonality was calculated as the square root of Simpson's diversity index over productive rearrangements. Sourced from immuneACCESS, this table was stored by TCRdb with only in-frame sequences that have V and J called. A share of the clones is absent; for the studies checked, an unresolved V gene accounts for under half, and the remainder has no known explanation. V and J calls and clone size are as listed in that table; D and trimming were resolved from the DNA. The sample table contains under 200,000 clones; only one count was recorded for 88% of them. Around 1.9% of the sample is taken by the ten largest.

The study at large found these results: Clinical and demographic metadata were provided uncurated, with the amount varying by source and participant.

The source material was peripheral blood. This sequence uses TRBV5-4 and TRBJ2-5, and perhaps TRBD1 as D gene, on 6 matching bases. The TCR was taken from a man in his sixties or seventies with active or convalescent COVID-19. The CDR3 reads CASSRRDNQETQYF. The nucleotide sequence reads TGTGCCAGCAGTCGCCGGGACAATCAAGAGACCCAGTACTTC.